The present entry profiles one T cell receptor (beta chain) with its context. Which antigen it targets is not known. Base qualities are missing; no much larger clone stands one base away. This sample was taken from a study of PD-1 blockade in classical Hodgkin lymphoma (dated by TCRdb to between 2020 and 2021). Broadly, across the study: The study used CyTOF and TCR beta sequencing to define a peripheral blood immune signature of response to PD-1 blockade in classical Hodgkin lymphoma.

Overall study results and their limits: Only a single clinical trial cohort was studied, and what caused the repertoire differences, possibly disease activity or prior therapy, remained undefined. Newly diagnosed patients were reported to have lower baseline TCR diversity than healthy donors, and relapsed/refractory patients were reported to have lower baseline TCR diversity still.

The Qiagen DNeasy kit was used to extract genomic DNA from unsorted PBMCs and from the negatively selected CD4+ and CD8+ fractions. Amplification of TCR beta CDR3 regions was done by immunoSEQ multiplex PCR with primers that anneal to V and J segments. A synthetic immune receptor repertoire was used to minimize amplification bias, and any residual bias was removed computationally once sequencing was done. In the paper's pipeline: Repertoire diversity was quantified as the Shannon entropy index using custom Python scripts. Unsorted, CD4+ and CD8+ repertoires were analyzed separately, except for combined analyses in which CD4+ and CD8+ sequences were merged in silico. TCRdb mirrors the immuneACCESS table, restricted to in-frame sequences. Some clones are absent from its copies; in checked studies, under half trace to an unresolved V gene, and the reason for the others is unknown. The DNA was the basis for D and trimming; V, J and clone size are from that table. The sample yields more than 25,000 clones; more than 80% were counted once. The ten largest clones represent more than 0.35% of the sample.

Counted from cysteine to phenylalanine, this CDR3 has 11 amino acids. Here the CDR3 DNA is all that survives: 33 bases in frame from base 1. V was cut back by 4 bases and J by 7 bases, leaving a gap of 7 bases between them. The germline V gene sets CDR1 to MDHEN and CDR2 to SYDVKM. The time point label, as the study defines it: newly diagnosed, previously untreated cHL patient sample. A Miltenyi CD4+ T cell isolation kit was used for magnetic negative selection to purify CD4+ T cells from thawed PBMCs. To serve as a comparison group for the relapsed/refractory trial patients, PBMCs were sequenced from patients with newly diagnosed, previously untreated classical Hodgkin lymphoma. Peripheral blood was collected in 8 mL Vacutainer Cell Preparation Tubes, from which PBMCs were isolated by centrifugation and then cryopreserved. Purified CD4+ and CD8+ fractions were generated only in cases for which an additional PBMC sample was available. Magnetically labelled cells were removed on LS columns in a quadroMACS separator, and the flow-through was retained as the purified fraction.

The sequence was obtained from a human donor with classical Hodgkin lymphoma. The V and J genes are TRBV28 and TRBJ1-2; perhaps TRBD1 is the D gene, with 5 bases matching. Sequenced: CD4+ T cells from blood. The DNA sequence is TGTGCCAGCAGTTATAGGGGTGGCTACACCTTC. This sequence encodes CASSYRGGYTF.